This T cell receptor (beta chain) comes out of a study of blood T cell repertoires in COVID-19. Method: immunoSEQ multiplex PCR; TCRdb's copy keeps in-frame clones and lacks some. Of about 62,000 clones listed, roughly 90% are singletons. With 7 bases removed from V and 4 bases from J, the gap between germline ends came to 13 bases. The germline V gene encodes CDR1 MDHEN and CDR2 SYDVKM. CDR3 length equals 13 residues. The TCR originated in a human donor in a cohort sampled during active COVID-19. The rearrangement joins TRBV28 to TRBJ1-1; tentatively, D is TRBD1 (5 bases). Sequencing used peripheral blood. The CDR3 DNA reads TGTGCCAGCATGGCAGGGTTGGGCACTGAAGCTTTCTTT. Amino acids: CASMAGLGTEAFF.